The entry below gives a single T cell receptor beta chain sequence along with its context. Per-base quality was not reported, and no clone a single base away is much larger than it. These data belong to a study of graft-versus-host responses after intestinal transplantation (TCRdb year 2021). The study in broad terms: The transplants that recipients got were multivisceral, liver-intestinal, or isolated intestinal. Every recipient was given anti-thymocyte globulin induction, then maintenance tacrolimus and steroids for around three years. Bulk TCR-beta CDR3 sequencing was used to track graft-versus-host and host-versus-graft alloreactive T cell clones in the graft, circulation and bone marrow after intestinal transplantation. To identify alloreactive clones, pre-transplant mixed lymphocyte reaction products were sequenced and compared with unstimulated pre-transplant donor and recipient T cells. The cohort enrolled about two dozen intestinal transplant recipients, one of whom was a retransplant, and a few patients without pretransplant specimens were excluded. A peak of at least 4% donor T cells among recipient peripheral blood mononuclear cells was the definition used for donor T cell macrochimerism. Rather than being sequenced by the commercial service, samples from a few later patients were sequenced in-house on an Illumina MiSeq and processed with MiXCR.

The sample's time point label is to be understood as: cells obtained before transplantation from donor or recipient. Mixed lymphocyte reactions plated around 200,000 CFSE-labeled pre-transplant responders with around 200,000 irradiated violet-dye-labeled stimulators and were cultured for 6 days. After the mixed lymphocyte reaction, proliferating CD3+CD4+CFSE-low and CD3+CD8+CFSE-low responder cells were FACS-sorted on a BD Influx sorter. The library was produced with the immunoSEQ multiplex PCR assay. In most patients, genomic DNA was isolated using the Qiagen DNeasy Blood and Tissue Kit and sent frozen to Adaptive Biotechnologies for TCR sequencing. Adaptive Biotechnologies carried out high-throughput TCR-beta CDR3 sequencing of genomic DNA for most patients. The published analysis was carried out like this. Adaptive's ImmunoSEQ software supplied the TCR sequencing data for 15 to 20 patients, while MiXCR and VDJtools were used to process a few other patients. To correct CD4 versus CD8 sorting errors, sequences present in both subsets at a frequency ratio below 5:1 were removed. CDR3 nucleotide sequences shared between donor and recipient were removed because the origin of such sequences could not be assigned. To count as alloreactive, a clone needed at least 2-fold expansion over unstimulated cells and a minimum CFSE-low frequency of 0.002% (template counts) or 0.001% (read counts). Clones detected in sequenced pre-transplant spleen, lymph node, or MLR CFSE-low populations of the donor or recipient were defined as mappable. Cumulative frequency of alloreactive clones was calculated as a percentage of all sequences weighted by copy number. The table comes from immuneACCESS by way of TCRdb, which keeps in-frame sequences with V and J called. Part of the clones is missing from these tables; in studies checked, under half for an unresolved V gene and the rest for unknown reasons. Clone size and the V and J calls come from that table; the DNA yielded D and trimming. This sample comprises about 7,000 clones, roughly 31% of them detected only once. The ten largest clones capture 6% of the sample.

The CDR3, cysteine through phenylalanine, is 13 amino acids long. The DNA shown is the 39-base CDR3, in frame from base 1. Clipping removes 4 bases from V and 6 bases from J, with 5 as the unmatched junction base count. From the germline V gene (reference sequence), CDR1 is SGHNT and CDR2 is YYREEE. What the study reported, not specific to this receptor: The conclusions were limited by the relatively low number and heterogeneity of the intestinal transplant patients. Early after transplant, peak levels of circulating GvH clones were found to be associated with declines in HvG clones. GvH clones were detected in recipient bone marrow, and some appeared earlier in ileal mucosa or blood, consistent with an intestinal mucosal origin. High GvH to HvG T cell clonal ratios were observed in the allografts of patients with donor T cell macrochimerism.

Sequenced material: alloreactive CD8+ T cells from a mixed lymphocyte reaction culture, taken before transplantation. In the paper's terms, the cell subset or site label means: CFSE-low proliferating T cells sorted from roughly six-day pre-transplant mixed lymphocyte reaction (GvH or HvG direction). The chain links TRBV5-4 with TRBJ1-1; 8 bases in between match TRBD1. This receptor was obtained from a human patient who was an organ donor for intestinal transplantation. For the CDR3, the sequence is CASSPPTGAEAFF. In nucleotides, the sequence is TGTGCCAGCAGCCCACCGACAGGGGCTGAAGCTTTCTTT.